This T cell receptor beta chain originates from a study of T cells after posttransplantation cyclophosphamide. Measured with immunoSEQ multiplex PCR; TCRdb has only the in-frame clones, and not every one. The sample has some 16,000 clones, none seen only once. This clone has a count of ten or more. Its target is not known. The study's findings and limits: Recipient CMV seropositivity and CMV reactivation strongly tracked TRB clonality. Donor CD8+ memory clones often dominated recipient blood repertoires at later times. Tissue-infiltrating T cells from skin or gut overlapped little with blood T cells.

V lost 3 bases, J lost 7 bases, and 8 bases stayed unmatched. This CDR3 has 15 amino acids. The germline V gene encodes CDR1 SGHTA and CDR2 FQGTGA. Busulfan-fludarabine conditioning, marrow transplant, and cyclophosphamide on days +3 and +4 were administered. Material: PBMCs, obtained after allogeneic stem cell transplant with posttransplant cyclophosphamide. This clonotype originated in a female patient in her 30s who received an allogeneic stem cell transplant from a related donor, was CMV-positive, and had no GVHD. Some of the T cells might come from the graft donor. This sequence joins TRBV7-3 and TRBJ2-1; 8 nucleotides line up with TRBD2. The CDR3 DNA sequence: TGTGCCAGCAGCTTCAGAGCGGGAGTGGATAATGAGCAGTTCTTC. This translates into CASSFRAGVDNEQFF.